What follows are 9 T cell receptor beta chains derived from one specimen sequenced in a study of shared T cell receptors in the human thymus. Clones were sequenced by immunoSEQ multiplex PCR, and TCRdb holds only the in-frame ones, with some missing. Altogether hundreds of thousands of clones are present, about 80% being singletons, with the ten largest covering roughly 0.013%. This sample was also put to use in a study of human thymus T cells.

The sequencing sample was made of thymocytes. Source of these receptors: a boy younger than two with a congenital heart defect.

The chain combines TRBV4-3 with TRBJ2-7; possible D gene TRBD2, 5 bases. This CDR3 comprises 16 residues. Germline V gives CDR1 LGHNA, CDR2 YSLEER. Trimming removed 0 bases at V and 7 bases at J, with 19 bases between. The CDR3 DNA sequence: TGCGCCAGCAGCCAAGATAGGGATGGGGAAGCGGCGGAGCAGTACTTC. Its translation: CASSQDRDGEAAEQYF.

The rearrangement uses TRBV28 and TRBJ2-3; 9 bases fit TRBD2. This CDR3 is built from 19 residues. The V gene's germline CDR1 is MDHEN and CDR2 SYDVKM. V lost 7 bases and J lost 1; bases outside the gene matches: 18. CDR3 DNA sequence: TGTGCCAGCACCCCACCGGGGCTAGCGGGACAGAGTGGCACAGATACGCAGTATTTT. Its protein product is CASTPPGLAGQSGTDTQYF.

V and J are TRBV15 and TRBJ2-1; D unclear. CDR3 size: 17 residues. CDR1 and CDR2 (germline): LNHNV, YYDKDF (reference sequence). Trimming took off 1 base at V and 0 bases at J, with 13 bases between the two ends. The CDR3 DNA is TGTGCCACCAGCAGAGCTCGCCCCGAGAGCTCCTACAATGAGCAGTTCTTC. This codes for CATSRARPESSYNEQFF.

The chain couples TRBV30 to TRBJ1-2; D is perhaps TRBD1 (6 bases). The CDR3 runs 10 residues. The germline V gene encodes CDR1 GTSNPN and CDR2 SVGIG (reference sequence). The germline V and J ends were trimmed by 5 bases and 8 bases, with 9 bases remaining between them. The CDR3 is CAWYREGYTF. The CDR3, as DNA: TGTGCCTGGTACAGGGAAGGCTACACCTTC.

In this sample, this clone turned up a few times. The chain has TRBV28 and TRBJ1-2, with 11 bases identical to TRBD1. Germline V gene data show CDR1 as MDHEN and CDR2 as SYDVKM. This CDR3 is built from 15 residues. J gave up 2 bases and V 5 bases, and 4 bases lay outside the gene matches. As DNA, the CDR3 is TGTGCCAGCAGTCCGGGACAGGGGGGAAACTATGGCTACACCTTC. Amino acids: CASSPGQGGNYGYTF.

The chain is built from TRBV19 and TRBJ1-2; TRBD1 matches at 7 bases. Germline V gene sequence: CDR1 LNHDA, CDR2 SQIVND (reference sequence). The CDR3 is 13 amino acids. Unmatched junction bases numbered 6, after V lost 7 bases and J lost 4 bases. The CDR3 is CASMGQRSYGYTF. CDR3 bases: TGTGCCAGTATGGGACAGCGGAGCTATGGCTACACCTTC.

The chain joins TRBV27 to TRBJ2-7; 13 bases match TRBD2. V gave up 6 bases and J gave up 1 base; unmatched junction bases: 15. The germline V gene encodes CDR1 MNHEY and CDR2 SMNVEV (reference sequence). The CDR3 contains 19 residues. This CDR3 reads CASSPVGLAGTTYSYEQYF. As DNA, the CDR3 is TGTGCCAGCAGCCCAGTGGGACTAGCGGGAACAACATATTCCTACGAGCAGTACTTC.

This clone was seen a handful of times. The rearrangement links TRBV11-2 to TRBJ2-7, with 13 bases that match TRBD2. Looked up from germline, CDR1 is SGHAT and CDR2 is FQNNGV. The CDR3 sequence is 18 residues long. The V segment lost 0 bases and the J segment 3 bases; nucleotides outside the gene matches: 8. The CDR3 nucleotides read TGTGCCAGCAGCTTAGATGGGACTAGCGGGAAGAGATTCTACGAGCAGTACTTC. Its protein is CASSLDGTSGKRFYEQYF.

The chain is built from TRBV13 and TRBJ2-1; tentatively, D is TRBD2 (6 bases). Trimming took off 5 bases at V and 8 bases at J, with 28 bases between the two ends. The CDR3 spans 18 residues. Per the germline V gene, CDR1 is PRHDT and CDR2 is FYEKMQ (reference sequence). The CDR3 spells CASSGARRRLEGWYEQFF. DNA of the CDR3: TGTGCCAGCAGCGGCGCCCGACGACGACTAGAGGGTTGGTATGAGCAGTTCTTC.